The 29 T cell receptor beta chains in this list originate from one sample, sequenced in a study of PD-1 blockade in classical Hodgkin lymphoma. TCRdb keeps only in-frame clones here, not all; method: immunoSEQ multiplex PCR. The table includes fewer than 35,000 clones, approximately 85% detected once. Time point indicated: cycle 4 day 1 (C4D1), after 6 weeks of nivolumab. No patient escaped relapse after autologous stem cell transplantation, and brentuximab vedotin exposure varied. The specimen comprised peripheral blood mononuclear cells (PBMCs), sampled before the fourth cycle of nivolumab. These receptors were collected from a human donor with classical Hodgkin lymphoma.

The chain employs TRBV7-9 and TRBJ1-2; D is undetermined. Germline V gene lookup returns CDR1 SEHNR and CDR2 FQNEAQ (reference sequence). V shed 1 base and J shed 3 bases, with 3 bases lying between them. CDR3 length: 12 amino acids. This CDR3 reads CASSLGDYGYTF. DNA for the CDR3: TGTGCCAGCAGCTTAGGGGACTATGGCTACACCTTC.

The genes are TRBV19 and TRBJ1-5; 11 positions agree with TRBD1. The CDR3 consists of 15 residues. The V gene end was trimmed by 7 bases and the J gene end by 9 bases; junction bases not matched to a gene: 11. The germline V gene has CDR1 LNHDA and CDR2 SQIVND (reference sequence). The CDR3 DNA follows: TGTGCCAGTACCGATGGACAGGGGGCGAATTGGCCCCAGCATTTT. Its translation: CASTDGQGANWPQHF.

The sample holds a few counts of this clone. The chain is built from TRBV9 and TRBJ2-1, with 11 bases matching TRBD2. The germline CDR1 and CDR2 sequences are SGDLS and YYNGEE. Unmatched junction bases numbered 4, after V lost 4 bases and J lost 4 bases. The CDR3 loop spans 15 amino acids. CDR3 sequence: CASSLGTSGYNEQFF. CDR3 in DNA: TGTGCCAGCAGCCTGGGGACTAGCGGATACAATGAGCAGTTCTTC.

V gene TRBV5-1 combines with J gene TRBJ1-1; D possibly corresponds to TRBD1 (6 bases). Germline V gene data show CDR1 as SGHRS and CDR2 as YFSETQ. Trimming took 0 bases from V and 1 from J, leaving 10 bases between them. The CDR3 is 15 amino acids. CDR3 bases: TGCGCCAGCAGCTTGGTAGGGGGACCGAACACTGAAGCTTTCTTT. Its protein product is CASSLVGGPNTEAFF.

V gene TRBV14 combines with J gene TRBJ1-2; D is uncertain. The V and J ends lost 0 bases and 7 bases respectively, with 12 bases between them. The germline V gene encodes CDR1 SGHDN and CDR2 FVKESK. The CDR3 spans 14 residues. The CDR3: CASSQDSGMAGYTF. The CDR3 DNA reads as TGTGCCAGCAGCCAAGATTCGGGGATGGCTGGCTACACCTTC.

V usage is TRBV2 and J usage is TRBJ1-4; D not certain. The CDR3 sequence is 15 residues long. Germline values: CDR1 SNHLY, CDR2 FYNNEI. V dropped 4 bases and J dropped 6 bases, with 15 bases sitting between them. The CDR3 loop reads CASSGAGDPYEKLFF. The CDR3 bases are TGTGCCAGCAGTGGGGCAGGCGACCCCTATGAAAAACTGTTTTTT.

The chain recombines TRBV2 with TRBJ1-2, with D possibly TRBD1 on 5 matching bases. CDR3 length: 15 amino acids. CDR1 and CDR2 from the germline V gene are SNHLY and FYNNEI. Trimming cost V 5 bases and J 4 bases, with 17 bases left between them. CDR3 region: CASSMGGGFSYGYTF. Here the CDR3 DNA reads TGTGCCAGCAGTATGGGGGGGGGATTTAGCTATGGCTACACCTTC.

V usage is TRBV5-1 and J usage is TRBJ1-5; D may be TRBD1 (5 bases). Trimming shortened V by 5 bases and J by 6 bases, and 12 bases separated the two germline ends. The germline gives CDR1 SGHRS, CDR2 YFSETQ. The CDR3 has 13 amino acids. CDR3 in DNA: TGCGCCAGCAGATCCAGGGAAGGTCAGCCCCAGCATTTT. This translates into CASRSREGQPQHF.

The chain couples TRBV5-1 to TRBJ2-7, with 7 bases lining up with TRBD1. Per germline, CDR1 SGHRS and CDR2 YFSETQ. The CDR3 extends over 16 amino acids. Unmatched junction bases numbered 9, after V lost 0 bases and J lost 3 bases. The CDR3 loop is CASSLGVRDRLYEQYF. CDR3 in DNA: TGCGCCAGCAGCTTGGGGGTCCGGGACAGACTCTACGAGCAGTACTTC.

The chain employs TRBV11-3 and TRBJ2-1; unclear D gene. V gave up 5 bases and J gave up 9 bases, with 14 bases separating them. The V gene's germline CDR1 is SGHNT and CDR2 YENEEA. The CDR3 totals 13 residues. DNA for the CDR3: TGTGCCAGCAGCCCCAGAATTAGTGGTGAGCAGTTCTTC. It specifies CASSPRISGEQFF.

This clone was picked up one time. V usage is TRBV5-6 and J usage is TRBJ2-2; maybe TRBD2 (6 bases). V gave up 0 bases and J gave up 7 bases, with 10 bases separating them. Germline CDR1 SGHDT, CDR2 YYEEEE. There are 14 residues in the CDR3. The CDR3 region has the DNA TGTGCCAGCAGCTTGGGACTAGTGGGCGGGGAGCTGTTTTTT. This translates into CASSLGLVGGELFF.

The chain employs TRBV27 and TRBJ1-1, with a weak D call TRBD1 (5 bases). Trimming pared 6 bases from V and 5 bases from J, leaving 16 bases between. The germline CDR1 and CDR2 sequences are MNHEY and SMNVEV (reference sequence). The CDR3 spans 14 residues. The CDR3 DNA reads TGTGCCAGCAGCTCTCCTTTGGGGGGGACTGAAGCTTTCTTT. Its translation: CASSSPLGGTEAFF.

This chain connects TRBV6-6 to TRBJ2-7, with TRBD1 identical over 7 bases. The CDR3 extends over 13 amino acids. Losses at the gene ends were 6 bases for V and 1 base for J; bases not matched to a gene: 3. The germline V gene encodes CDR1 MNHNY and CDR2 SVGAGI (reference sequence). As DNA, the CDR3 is TGTGCCAGCAGAAGACAGGGATCCTACGAGCAGTACGTC. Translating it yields CASRRQGSYEQYV.

Written as DNA, the CDR3 is TGTGCCAGCAGCTCGCTCCGGGACAGCCAACTAGCTAACTATGGCTACACCTTC. Translated: CASSSLRDSQLANYGYTF. The gene calls are TRBV11-2 and TRBJ1-2; 7 nucleotides align to TRBD1. The trim removed 4 bases at V and 0 bases at J, leaving 14 bases unmatched. This CDR3 spans 18 amino acids. Germline CDR1 and CDR2: SGHAT and FQNNGV.

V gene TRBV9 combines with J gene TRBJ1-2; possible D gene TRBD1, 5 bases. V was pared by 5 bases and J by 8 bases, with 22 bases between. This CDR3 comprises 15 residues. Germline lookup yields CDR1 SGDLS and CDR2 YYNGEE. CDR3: CASSARPGHFRGYTF. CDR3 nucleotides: TGTGCCAGCAGTGCCCGCCCCGGACACTTTCGGGGCTACACCTTC.

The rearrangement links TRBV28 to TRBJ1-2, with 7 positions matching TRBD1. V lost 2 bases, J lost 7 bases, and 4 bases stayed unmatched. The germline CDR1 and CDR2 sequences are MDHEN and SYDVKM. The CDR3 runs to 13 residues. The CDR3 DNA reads TGTGCCAGCAGTTTACCACAGGGGTTTGGCTACACCTTC. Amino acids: CASSLPQGFGYTF.

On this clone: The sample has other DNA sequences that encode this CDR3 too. In nucleotides, the CDR3 is TGTGCCAGCAGTTTAAGGGGGGGTACTGAAGCTTTCTTT. This sequence encodes CASSLRGGTEAFF. The chain couples TRBV28 to TRBJ1-1, with a possible D match to TRBD1 (6 bases). CDR3 length equals 13 residues. Germline CDR1 reads MDHEN; CDR2 reads SYDVKM. The V end was cut by 2 bases, the J end by 5 bases, with 9 bases between.

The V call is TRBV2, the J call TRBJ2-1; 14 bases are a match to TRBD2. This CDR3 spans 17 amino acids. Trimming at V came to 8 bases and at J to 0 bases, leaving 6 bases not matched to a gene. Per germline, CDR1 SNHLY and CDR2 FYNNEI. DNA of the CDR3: TGTGCCAGCCTGGGACTAGCGGGGGAGAGCTCCTACAATGAGCAGTTCTTC. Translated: CASLGLAGESSYNEQFF.

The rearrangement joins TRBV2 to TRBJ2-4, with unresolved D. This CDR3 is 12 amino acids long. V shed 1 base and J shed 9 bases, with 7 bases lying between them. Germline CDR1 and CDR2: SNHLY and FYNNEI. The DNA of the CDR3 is TGTGCCAGCAGTGAAGAGTCGAGCATTCAGTACTTC. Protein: CASSEESSIQYF.

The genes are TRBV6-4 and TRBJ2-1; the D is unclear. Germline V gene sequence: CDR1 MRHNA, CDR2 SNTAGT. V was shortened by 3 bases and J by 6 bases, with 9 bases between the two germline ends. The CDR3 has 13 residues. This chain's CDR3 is CASSDALGNEQFF. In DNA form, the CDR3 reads TGTGCCAGCAGTGATGCCTTGGGCAATGAGCAGTTCTTC.

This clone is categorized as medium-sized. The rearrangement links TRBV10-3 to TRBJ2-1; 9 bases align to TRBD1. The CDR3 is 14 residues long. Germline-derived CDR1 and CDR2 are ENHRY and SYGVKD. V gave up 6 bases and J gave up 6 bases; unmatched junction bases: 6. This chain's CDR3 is CAISWTGEANEQFF. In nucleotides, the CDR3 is TGTGCCATCAGCTGGACAGGGGAGGCCAATGAGCAGTTCTTC.

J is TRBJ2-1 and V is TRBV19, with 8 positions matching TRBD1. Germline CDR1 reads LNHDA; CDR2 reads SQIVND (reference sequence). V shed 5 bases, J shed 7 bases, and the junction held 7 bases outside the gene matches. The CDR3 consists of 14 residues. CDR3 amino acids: CASSAQGARNEQFF. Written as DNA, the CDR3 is TGTGCCAGTAGTGCCCAGGGGGCTAGGAATGAGCAGTTCTTC.

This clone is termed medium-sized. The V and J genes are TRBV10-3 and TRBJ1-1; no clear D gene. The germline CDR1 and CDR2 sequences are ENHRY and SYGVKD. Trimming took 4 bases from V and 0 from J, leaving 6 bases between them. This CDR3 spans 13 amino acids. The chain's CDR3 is CAISGQLNTEAFF. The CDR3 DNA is TGTGCCATCAGTGGACAACTGAACACTGAAGCTTTCTTT.

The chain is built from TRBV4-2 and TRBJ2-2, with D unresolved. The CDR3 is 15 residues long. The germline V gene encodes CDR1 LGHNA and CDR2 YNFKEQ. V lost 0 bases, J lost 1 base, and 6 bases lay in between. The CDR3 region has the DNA TGTGCCAGCAGCCAAGAGGGCAGGAACACCGGGGAGCTGTTTTTT. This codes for CASSQEGRNTGELFF.

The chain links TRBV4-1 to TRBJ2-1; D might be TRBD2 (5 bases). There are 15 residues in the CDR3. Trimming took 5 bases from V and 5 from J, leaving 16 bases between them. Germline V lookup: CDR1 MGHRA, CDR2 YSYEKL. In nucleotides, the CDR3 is TGCGCCAGCAGCTCCTCCCCGCCCGGGGACAATGAGCAGTTCTTC. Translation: CASSSSPPGDNEQFF.

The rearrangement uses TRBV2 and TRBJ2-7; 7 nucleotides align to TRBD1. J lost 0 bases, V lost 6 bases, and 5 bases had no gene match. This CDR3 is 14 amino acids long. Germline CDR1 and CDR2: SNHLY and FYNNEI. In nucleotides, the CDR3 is TGTGCCAGCAGGCTGGACAGGAGCTCCTACGAGCAGTACTTC. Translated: CASRLDRSSYEQYF.

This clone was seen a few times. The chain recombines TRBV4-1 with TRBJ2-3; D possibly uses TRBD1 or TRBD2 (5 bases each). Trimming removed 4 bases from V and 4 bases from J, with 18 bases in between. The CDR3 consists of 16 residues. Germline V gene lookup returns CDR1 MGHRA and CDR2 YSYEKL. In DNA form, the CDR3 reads TGCGCCAGCAGCCCGGGGCGGGTGTCCGTAGCAGATACGCAGTATTTT. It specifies CASSPGRVSVADTQYF.

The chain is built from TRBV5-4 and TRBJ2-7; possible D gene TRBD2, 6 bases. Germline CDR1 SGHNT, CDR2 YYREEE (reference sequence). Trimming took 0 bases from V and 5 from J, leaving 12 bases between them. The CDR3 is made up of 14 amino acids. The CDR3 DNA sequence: TGTGCCAGCAGCTTGGGTCTAGCGTACCACGAGCAGTACTTC. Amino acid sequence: CASSLGLAYHEQYF. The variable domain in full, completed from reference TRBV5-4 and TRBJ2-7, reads ETGVTQSPTHLIKTRGQQVTLRCSSQSGHNTVSWYQQALGQGPQFIFQYYREEENGRGNFPPRFSGLQFPNYSSELNVNALELDDSALYLCASSLGLAYHEQYFGPGTRLTVT.

The CDR3 region is CASSSSGNRFYNEQFF. The CDR3 nucleotides read TGCGCCAGCAGCTCCTCCGGGAATCGGTTCTACAATGAGCAGTTCTTC. This chain links TRBV5-1 with TRBJ2-1, with D perhaps TRBD2 (5 bases). This CDR3 region has 16 residues. Germline assignment: CDR1 SGHRS and CDR2 YFSETQ. V was trimmed by 3 bases and J by 3 bases, leaving 16 bases between them. Variable domain in full (rest from reference TRBV5-1 and TRBJ2-1): KAGVTQTPRYLIKTRGQQVTLSCSPISGHRSVSWYQQTPGQGLQFLFEYFSETQRNKGNFPGRFSGRQFSNSRSEMNVSTLELGDSALYLCASSSSGNRFYNEQFFGPGTRLTVL.